Below are 20 T cell receptor beta chains sequenced from a single sample in a study of T-cell memory formation after mild COVID-19. TCRdb redid the calling of the 5' RACE reads with MiXCR, one entry per CDR3 protein. In the table there are approximately 300,000 distinct CDR3 sequences, roughly 15% of which are singletons. Sequencing was performed on PBMCs or a T cell subset sorted from them (not recorded which). The source is a man aged 18 to 30 who had mild COVID-19 (a few samples of this study predate the infection). Cell type and time point are not known.

This clonotype occurred many times. The chain joins TRBV27 to TRBJ1-1, with 10 bases identical to TRBD1. The CDR3 runs to 14 residues. Germline loops: CDR1 MNHEY, CDR2 SMNVEV (reference sequence). The junction had 9 bases not matched to a gene; V was cut back by 5 bases and J by 9 bases. CDR3 nucleotides: TGTGCCAGCAGTGCCGCCGGGACAGGGGAGAAAGCTTTCTTT. Translating gives CASSAAGTGEKAFF.

This clonotype has more than one count but fewer than ten. V gene TRBV11-3 combines with J gene TRBJ2-2, with D perhaps TRBD2 (5 bases). The CDR3 sequence is 14 residues long. V was pared by 3 bases and J by 4 bases, with 9 bases between. Germline values: CDR1 SGHNT, CDR2 YENEEA. Here the CDR3 DNA reads TGTGCCAGCAGCTTGGGGAGAACCACCGGGGAGCTGTTTTTT. Translated, it gives CASSLGRTTGELFF.

This clonotype was observed a few times. The chain joins TRBV3-1 to TRBJ1-2; the match to TRBD1 covers 7 bases. Germline CDR1 LGHDT, CDR2 YNNKEL (reference sequence). The CDR3 runs to 15 residues. J gave up 0 bases and V 2 bases, and 3 bases lay outside the gene matches. CDR3 sequence: CASSQQDRANYGYTF. The CDR3 DNA reads as TGTGCCAGCAGCCAACAAGACAGGGCTAACTATGGCTACACCTTC. Looking up the rest from reference TRBV3-1 and TRBJ1-2 gives the full variable domain: DTAVSQTPKYLVTQMGNDKSIKCEQNLGHDTMYWYKQDSKKFLKIMFSYNNKELIINETVPNRFSPKSPDKAHLNLHINSLELGDSAVYFCASSQQDRANYGYTFGSGTRLTVV.

This chain uses TRBV7-2 with TRBJ2-5; TRBD2 might be the D (6 bases). The germline gives CDR1 SGHTA, CDR2 FQGNSA. Trimming removed 7 bases from V and 2 bases from J, with 14 bases in between. The CDR3 is 14 amino acids. CDR3 in DNA: TGTGCCAGCACCGTCACTAGCTTGCAAGAGACCCAGTACTTC. Amino acids: CASTVTSLQETQYF.

The V gene is TRBV6-2 or TRBV6-3, the J gene TRBJ1-1; D remains ambiguous. Germline CDR1 MNHEY, CDR2 SVGEGT. This CDR3 has 11 amino acids. V was trimmed by 2 bases and J by 5 bases, leaving 3 bases between them. CDR3 bases: TGTGCCAGCAGTTACAAGACTGAAGCTTTCTTT. This codes for CASSYKTEAFF.

This clonotype was picked up a small number of times. This chain joins TRBV28 and TRBJ2-1, with 9 bases fitting TRBD1. This CDR3 is built from 15 residues. J was trimmed by 6 bases and V by 5 bases; bases with no gene match: 8. CDR1 and CDR2 from the germline V gene are MDHEN and SYDVKM. CDR3 bases: TGTGCCAGCAGTCCTCCGCGGGACAGGGCCAATGAGCAGTTCTTC. Protein: CASSPPRDRANEQFF.

The rearrangement uses TRBV15 and TRBJ2-5; 8 bases match TRBD1. The length of the CDR3 is 14 residues. CDR1 is LNHNV, CDR2 YYDKDF, per germline (reference sequence). V dropped 1 base and J dropped 4; count of bases not matched to a gene: 2. The CDR3 loop is CATSRVGQGETQYF. The CDR3 region has the DNA TGTGCCACCAGCAGAGTAGGACAGGGAGAGACCCAGTACTTC.

This clonotype occurred a few times. V and J are TRBV9 and TRBJ1-2; 9 nucleotides align to TRBD1. The V gene end was trimmed by 0 bases and the J gene end by 4 bases; junction bases not matched to a gene: 4. The CDR3 loop spans 15 amino acids. The germline gives CDR1 SGDLS, CDR2 YYNGEE. The CDR3 DNA sequence: TGTGCCAGCAGCGTAGTGTCGACAGGGGGCTATGGCTACACCTTC. This codes for CASSVVSTGGYGYTF.

This clonotype turned up a few times. The rearrangement joins TRBV5-1 to TRBJ2-5; 10 bases line up with TRBD2. Trimming cost V 6 bases and J 5 bases; bases outside gene matches: 19. The germline CDR1 and CDR2 sequences are SGHRS and YFSETQ. CDR3 size: 18 residues. The CDR3 protein is CASTRGDSGGPGLETQYF. CDR3 in DNA: TGCGCCAGCACTAGAGGGGATAGCGGGGGGCCTGGATTGGAGACCCAGTACTTC.

The rearrangement links TRBV2 to TRBJ2-5; possible D gene TRBD1, 7 bases. The germline V gene encodes CDR1 SNHLY and CDR2 FYNNEI. With 6 bases removed from V and 1 base from J, the gap between germline ends came to 12 bases. CDR3 length equals 14 residues. The CDR3 loop is CASRAGQPQETQYF. The CDR3, as DNA: TGTGCCAGCAGGGCGGGACAGCCCCAAGAGACCCAGTACTTC.

This clonotype was picked up a small number of times. J is TRBJ2-4 and V is TRBV6-1; D unclear. The CDR3 is made up of 10 amino acids. Trimming left V 3 bases short and J 10 bases short, with 4 bases between. CDR1 is MNHNS, CDR2 SASEGT, per germline. The CDR3 region is CASSDVIQYF. CDR3 nucleotide sequence: TGTGCCAGCAGTGACGTAATTCAGTACTTC.

The chain links TRBV7-2 to TRBJ2-7; the match to TRBD1 covers 10 bases. This CDR3 has 15 residues. V was clipped by 5 bases and J by 4 bases; unmatched bases: 8. Germline V gene sequence: CDR1 SGHTA, CDR2 FQGNSA. CDR3 in DNA: TGTGCCAGCAGCCTCGACAGGGGGCCCAATTACGAGCAGTACTTC. Its translation: CASSLDRGPNYEQYF. The variable domain in full, completed from reference TRBV7-2 and TRBJ2-7, reads GAGVSQSPSNKVTEKGKDVELRCDPISGHTALYWYRQSLGQGLEFLIYFQGNSAPDKSGLPSDRFSAERTGGSVSTLTIQRTQQEDSAVYLCASSLDRGPNYEQYFGPGTRLTVT.

This clonotype has only a few counts. The CDR3 loop is CASSPTATNSPLHF. The CDR3 DNA follows: TGTGCCAGCAGCCCGACAGCCACTAATTCACCCCTCCACTTT. The J gene is TRBJ1-6, the V gene TRBV12-3 or TRBV12-4; tentatively, D is TRBD1 (5 bases). V shed 6 bases and J shed 6 bases, with 12 bases lying between them. This CDR3 has 14 residues.

This clonotype appeared many times. The chain has TRBV7-9 and TRBJ2-1; 12 bases match TRBD2. The CDR3 loop spans 15 amino acids. Germline CDR1 and CDR2: SEHNR and FQNEAQ (reference sequence). Trimming took 5 bases from V and 6 from J; bases not matched to a gene: 5. Written as DNA, the CDR3 is TGTGCCAGCAGCGCCACTAGCGGGGGGCCCAATGAGCAGTTCTTC. Translation: CASSATSGGPNEQFF. Full variable domain (rest looked up from reference TRBV7-9 and TRBJ2-1): DTGVSQNPRHKITKRGQNVTFRCDPISEHNRLYWYRQTLGQGPEFLTYFQNEAQLEKSRLLSDRFSAERPKGSFSTLEIQRTEQGDSAMYLCASSATSGGPNEQFFGPGTRLTVL.

The chain has TRBV6-2 or TRBV6-3 and TRBJ2-7; D is possibly TRBD2 (6 bases). V lost 4 bases and J lost 7, with 14 bases in between. Per the germline V gene, CDR1 is MNHEY and CDR2 is SVGEGT. This CDR3 is 13 amino acids long. CDR3 amino acids: CASSSFPREEQYF. The CDR3 DNA follows: TGTGCCAGCAGTTCTTTCCCCCGGGAGGAGCAGTACTTC.

This clonotype was found many times. The J gene is TRBJ2-1, the V gene TRBV4-1; no firm D call. V gave up 4 bases and J gave up 0 bases, with 16 bases separating them. Per germline, CDR1 MGHRA and CDR2 YSYEKL. The CDR3 loop spans 17 amino acids. The CDR3 loop is CASSLTPFTVSYNEQFF. In DNA form, the CDR3 reads TGCGCCAGCAGCCTGACCCCCTTCACTGTCTCCTACAATGAGCAGTTCTTC.

This clonotype was counted only a few times. The chain uses TRBV12-3 or TRBV12-4 and TRBJ2-7; 7 positions agree with TRBD1. The CDR3 runs 14 residues. The ends lost 5 bases at V and 5 bases at J; junction bases unmatched: 9. The DNA of the CDR3 is TGTGCCAGCAGTCCTTACAGGGGAGCAGACGAGCAGTACGTC. Translation: CASSPYRGADEQYV.

Only a few counts were recorded for this clonotype. The gene calls are TRBV28 and TRBJ1-2; TRBD1 is a possible D gene (5 bases). Germline V gene sequence: CDR1 MDHEN, CDR2 SYDVKM. This CDR3 spans 12 amino acids. Trimming took off 2 bases at V and 5 bases at J, with 6 bases between the two ends. The CDR3 spells CASSLGAYGYTF. In nucleotides, the CDR3 is TGTGCCAGCAGTTTAGGGGCGTATGGCTACACCTTC.

This clonotype was seen a handful of times. The gene calls are TRBV5-1 and TRBJ2-3, with D hard to call. The CDR3 sequence is 16 residues long. The V end lost 2 bases, the J end lost 3 bases, and 16 bases lay between the germline ends. Germline CDR1 and CDR2: SGHRS and YFSETQ. This CDR3 is CASSFGEIEDTDTQYF. DNA for the CDR3: TGCGCCAGCAGCTTCGGAGAAATAGAAGATACAGATACGCAGTATTTT. Full variable domain (remainder filled in from reference TRBV5-1 and TRBJ2-3): KAGVTQTPRYLIKTRGQQVTLSCSPISGHRSVSWYQQTPGQGLQFLFEYFSETQRNKGNFPGRFSGRQFSNSRSEMNVSTLELGDSALYLCASSFGEIEDTDTQYFGPGTRLTVL.

This chain connects TRBV25-1 to TRBJ1-1, with D uncertain. CDR1 is MGHDK, CDR2 SYGVNS, per germline. This CDR3 is 12 amino acids long. V gave up 2 bases and J gave up 12 bases, with 13 bases separating them. CDR3 loop: CASSEPGARTFF. The CDR3 region has the DNA TGTGCCAGCAGTGAACCGGGAGCTAGGACTTTCTTT.